Below, one T cell receptor beta chain is given with its context. What it binds is not known. Amplification used 60 Vbeta primers and 13 Jbeta primers. Sequencing was performed with immunoSEQ multiplex PCR; in TCRdb, only in-frame clones are kept and a portion is missing. The data contain around 100,000 clones, 82% of them singletons. These data originate in a study of cytomegalovirus exposure and HLA in healthy donors. Study outcomes and limitations: A later analysis reportedly identified an Asian-associated ancestry cluster as carrying fewer N-insertions than the roughly 700-donor mean. Presence/absence comparisons presumed near-even sequencing depth among donors. In most subjects, TCR beta sequences reportedly gave accurate predictions of HLA-A and HLA-B alleles.

Sequenced input: PBMCs. The origin of this receptor is a man under 40 in good health and CMV-seropositive.

DNA for the CDR3: TGTGCCAGCAGCTCGCGTAGCGGGAGAGGGTCAGATACGCAGTATTTT. It specifies CASSSRSGRGSDTQYF. The rearrangement links TRBV5-4 to TRBJ2-3, with 9 bases fitting TRBD2. The germline gives CDR1 SGHNT, CDR2 YYREEE (reference sequence). The V gene end was trimmed by 3 bases and the J gene end by 4 bases; junction bases not matched to a gene: 9. This CDR3 contains 16 residues.